This T cell receptor (beta chain) was sequenced for a study of T cells in Graves' hyperthyroidism and ophthalmopathy. The wider study: The blood sample was taken at first diagnosis, before treatment began. Study-level results: Ophthalmopathy was distinguished from stable hyperthyroidism by 13 V-J signatures.

This clonotype was seen many times. Its target is unknown. PBMCs were collected from an approximately 9.3 ml volume of fresh peripheral blood. Trimming removed 4 bases at V and 5 bases at J, with 5 bases between. The CDR3 is 11 amino acids. Per germline, CDR1 SNHLY and CDR2 FYNNEI. There were TCR beta CDR3 regions amplified from RNA transcripts. The HTBI primer set was used in a first-round RT-PCR of the TCR CDR3. TCRdb re-analysed the multiplex PCR reads in MiXCR, keeping a single row per CDR3 protein. The repertoire holds under 350,000 distinct CDR3 sequences, 21% seen once, with around half in the top ten.

This TCR derives from a woman aged 50 to 60 with Graves' hyperthyroidism. The chain is built from TRBV2 and TRBJ2-5, with D unclear. Sequenced material: blood. In DNA, the CDR3 is TGTGCCAGCAGTGTTTGGGAGACCCAGTACTTC. It yields the protein CASSVWETQYF. The whole variable domain, remainder taken from reference TRBV2 and TRBJ2-5, is EPEVTQTPSHQVTQMGQEVILRCVPISNHLYFYWYRQILGQKVEFLVSFYNNEISEKSEIFDDQFSVERPDGSNFTLKIRSTKLEDSAMYFCASSVWETQYFGPGTRLLVL.